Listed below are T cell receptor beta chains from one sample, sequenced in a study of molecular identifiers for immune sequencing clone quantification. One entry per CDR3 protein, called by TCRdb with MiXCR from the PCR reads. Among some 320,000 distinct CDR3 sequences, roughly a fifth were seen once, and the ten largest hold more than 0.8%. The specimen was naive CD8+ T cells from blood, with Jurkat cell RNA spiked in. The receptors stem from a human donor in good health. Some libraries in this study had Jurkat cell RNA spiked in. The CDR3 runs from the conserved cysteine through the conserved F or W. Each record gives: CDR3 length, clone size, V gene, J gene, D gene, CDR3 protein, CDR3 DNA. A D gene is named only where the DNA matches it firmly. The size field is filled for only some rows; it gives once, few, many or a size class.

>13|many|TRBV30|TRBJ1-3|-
CAWSDSPGNTIYF
TGTGCCTGGAGCGACAGCCCGGGAAACACCATATATTTT
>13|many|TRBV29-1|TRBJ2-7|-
CSVHRDNSYEQYF
TGCAGCGTGCATCGGGACAACTCCTACGAGCAGTACTTC
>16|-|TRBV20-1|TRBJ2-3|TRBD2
CSARDLAGIVADTQYF
TGCAGTGCTAGAGACCTAGCGGGGATTGTTGCAGATACGCAGTATTTT
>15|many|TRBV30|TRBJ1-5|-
CAWSVPGGNNQPQHF
TGTGCCTGGAGTGTACCGGGGGGCAACAATCAGCCCCAGCATTTT
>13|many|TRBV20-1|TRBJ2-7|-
CSARRDTDYEQYF
TGCAGTGCTCGCCGGGACACCGACTACGAGCAGTACTTC
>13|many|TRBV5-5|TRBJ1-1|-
CASSTRGPTEAFF
TGTGCCAGCAGCACTCGGGGCCCCACTGAAGCTTTCTTT
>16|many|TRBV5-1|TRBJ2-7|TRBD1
CASSQAGTGHNYEQYF
TGCGCCAGCAGCCAAGCCGGGACAGGGCATAACTACGAGCAGTACTTC
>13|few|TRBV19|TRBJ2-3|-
CASTLGGADTQYF
TGTGCCAGTACCCTGGGGGGAGCGGATACGCAGTATTTT
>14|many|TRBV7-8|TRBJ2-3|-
CASSFGGPLDTQYF
TGTGCCAGCAGCTTCGGGGGGCCTTTAGATACGCAGTATTTT
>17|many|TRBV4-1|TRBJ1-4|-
CASSQEDGGATNEKLFF
TGCGCCAGCAGCCAAGAGGACGGGGGGGCAACTAATGAAAAACTGTTTTTT
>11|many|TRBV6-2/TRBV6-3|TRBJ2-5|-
CASSVSETQYF
TGTGCCAGCAGTGTCTCAGAGACCCAGTACTTC
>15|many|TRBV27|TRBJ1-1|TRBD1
CASSSDRVGFTEAFF
TGTGCCAGCAGTTCCGACAGGGTCGGGTTCACTGAAGCTTTCTTT
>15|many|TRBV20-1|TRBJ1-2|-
CSASWTGTKDYGYTF
TGCAGTGCTAGCTGGACCGGGACAAAAGACTATGGCTACACCTTC
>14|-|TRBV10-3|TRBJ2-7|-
CAISHRDKPYEQYF
TGTGCCATCAGCCACCGAGATAAACCCTACGAGCAGTACTTC
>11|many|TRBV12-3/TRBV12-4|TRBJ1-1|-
CASSFDSEAFF
TGTGCCAGCAGTTTTGACAGTGAAGCTTTCTTT
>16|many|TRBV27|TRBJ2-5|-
CASSLLGGRYQETQYF
TGTGCCAGCAGTTTACTGGGGGGCCGATACCAAGAGACCCAGTACTTC
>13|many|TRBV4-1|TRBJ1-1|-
CASAQSMNTEAFF
TGCGCCAGCGCCCAAAGTATGAACACTGAAGCTTTCTTT
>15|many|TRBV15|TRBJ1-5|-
CATSKGESDNQPQHF
TGTGCCACCAGCAAAGGTGAATCTGATAATCAGCCCCAGCATTTT
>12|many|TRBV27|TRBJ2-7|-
CASSLNGYEQYF
TGTGCCAGCAGTTTAAATGGGTACGAGCAGTACTTC
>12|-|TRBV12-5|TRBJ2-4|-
CASGLAKNIQYF
TGTGCTAGTGGTTTAGCCAAAAACATTCAGTACTTC
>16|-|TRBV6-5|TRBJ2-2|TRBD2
CASSLGLAVFTGELFF
TGTGCCAGCAGCCTCGGACTAGCGGTATTCACCGGGGAGCTGTTTTTT
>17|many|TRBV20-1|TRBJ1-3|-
CSAREPGRVDSGNTIYF
TGCAGTGCTAGAGAACCGGGACGGGTAGACTCTGGAAACACCATATATTTT
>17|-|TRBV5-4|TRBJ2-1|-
CASSLGSRSGSYNEQFF
TGTGCCAGCAGCTTGGGGTCTAGGTCGGGATCCTACAATGAGCAGTTCTTC
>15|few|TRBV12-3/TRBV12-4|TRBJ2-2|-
CASSLLGVNTGELFF
TGTGCCAGCAGTTTATTGGGGGTTAACACCGGGGAGCTGTTTTTT
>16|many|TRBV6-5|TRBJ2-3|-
CASSYSISASIDTQYF
TGTGCCAGCAGTTACTCGATTTCGGCTAGTATAGATACGCAGTATTTT
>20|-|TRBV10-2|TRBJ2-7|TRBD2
CASRGFSIAGGPLDPDEQYF
TGCGCCAGCAGGGGATTCAGTATAGCGGGGGGGCCACTAGATCCGGACGAGCAGTACTTC
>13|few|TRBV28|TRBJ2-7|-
CASEGVTNYEQYF
TGTGCCAGCGAGGGGGTGACAAACTACGAGCAGTACTTC
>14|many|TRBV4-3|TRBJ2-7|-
CASSQGRRSYEQYF
TGCGCCAGCAGCCAAGGGAGGCGAAGTTACGAGCAGTACTTC
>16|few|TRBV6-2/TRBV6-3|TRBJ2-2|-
CASSYRGTQNTGELFF
TGTGCCAGCAGTTATAGGGGGACTCAGAACACCGGGGAGCTGTTTTTT
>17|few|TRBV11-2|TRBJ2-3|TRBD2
CASSLGSRLAGTDTQYF
TGTGCCAGCAGCCTAGGTTCGAGGCTAGCGGGTACAGATACGCAGTATTTT
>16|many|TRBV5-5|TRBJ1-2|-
CASSLESTGLGYGYTF
TGTGCCAGCAGCTTGGAGTCTACGGGGCTAGGCTATGGCTACACCTTC
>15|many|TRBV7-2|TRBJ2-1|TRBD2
CASSPSGGPYNEQFF
TGTGCCAGCAGCCCAAGCGGGGGGCCCTACAATGAGCAGTTCTTC
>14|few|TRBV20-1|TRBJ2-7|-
CSARDPGGRDEQYF
TGCAGTGCTAGAGATCCGGGGGGCAGGGACGAGCAGTACTTC
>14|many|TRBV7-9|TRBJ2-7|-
CASSSPTDAYEQYF
TGTGCCAGCAGCTCGCCGACGGACGCCTACGAGCAGTACTTC
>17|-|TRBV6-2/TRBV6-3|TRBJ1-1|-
CASSLPRTDYMNTEAFF
TGTGCCAGCAGCCTACCCAGGACGGATTACATGAACACTGAAGCTTTCTTT
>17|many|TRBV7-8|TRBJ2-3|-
CASSLGETILASDTQYF
TGTGCCAGCAGCTTAGGAGAAACGATTCTAGCGTCAGATACGCAGTATTTT
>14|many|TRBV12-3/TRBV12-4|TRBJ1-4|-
CASSFGRADEKLFF
TGTGCCAGCAGTTTCGGCAGGGCCGATGAAAAACTGTTTTTT
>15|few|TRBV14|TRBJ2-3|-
CASSQEDPFADTQYF
TGTGCCAGCAGCCAAGAGGATCCCTTCGCGGATACGCAGTATTTT
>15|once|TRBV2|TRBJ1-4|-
CASSEDKSTNEKLLF
TGTGCCAGCAGTGAAGACAAGTCAACTAATGAAAAACTGTTGTTT
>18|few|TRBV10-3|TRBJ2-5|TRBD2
CAISESLAGGFRRETQYF
TGTGCCATCAGTGAGTCCTTAGCGGGAGGATTTAGGAGAGAGACCCAGTACTTC
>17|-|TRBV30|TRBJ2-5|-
CAWSRTGPPAIQETQYF
TGTGCCTGGAGCCGAACGGGCCCCCCAGCGATCCAAGAGACCCAGTACTTC
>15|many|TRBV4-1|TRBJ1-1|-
CASSQEAGLGTEAFF
TGCGCCAGCAGCCAAGAGGCGGGACTGGGGACTGAAGCTTTCTTT
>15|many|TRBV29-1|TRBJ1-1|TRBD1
CSVGGGAEVNTEAFF
TGCAGCGTTGGAGGGGGCGCCGAGGTGAACACTGAAGCTTTCTTT
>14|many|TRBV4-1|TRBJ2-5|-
CASSQVYGAETQYF
TGCGCCAGCAGCCAAGTATACGGGGCAGAGACCCAGTACTTC
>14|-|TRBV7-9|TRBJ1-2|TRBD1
CASSLGTGAYGYTF
TGTGCCAGCAGCTTAGGGACAGGAGCTTATGGCTACACCTTC
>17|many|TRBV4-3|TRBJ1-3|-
CASSQESGQLSGNTIYF
TGCGCCAGCAGCCAAGAGAGTGGGCAGCTCTCTGGAAACACCATATATTTT
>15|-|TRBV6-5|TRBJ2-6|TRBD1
CASSYSDRGDNVLTF
TGTGCCAGCAGTTACTCGGACAGGGGGGACAACGTCCTGACTTTC
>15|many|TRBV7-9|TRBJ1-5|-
CASSSRGDSNQPQHF
TGTGCCAGCAGCTCTAGGGGAGATAGCAATCAGCCCCAGCATTTT
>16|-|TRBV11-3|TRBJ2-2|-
CASSFGGTATTGELFF
TGTGCCAGCAGCTTTGGGGGGACCGCAACGACCGGGGAGCTGTTTTTT
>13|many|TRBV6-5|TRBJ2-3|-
CASSSSLVSTQYF
TGTGCCAGCAGTTCCTCACTAGTATCTACGCAGTATTTT
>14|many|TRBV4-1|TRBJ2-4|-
CASSQENRDGIQYF
TGCGCCAGCAGCCAAGAAAACAGGGATGGCATTCAGTACTTC
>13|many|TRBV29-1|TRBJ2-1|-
CSGEVLTYNEQFF
TGCAGCGGTGAGGTCTTAACCTACAATGAGCAGTTCTTC
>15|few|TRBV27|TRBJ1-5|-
CASSPDGLGNQPQHF
TGTGCCAGCAGTCCCGACGGCCTCGGTAATCAGCCCCAGCATTTT
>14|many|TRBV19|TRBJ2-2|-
CASSTGSSTGELFF
TGTGCCAGTAGTACGGGGAGCTCCACCGGGGAGCTGTTTTTT
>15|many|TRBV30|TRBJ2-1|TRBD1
CAWSELAGQGELQFF
TGTGCCTGGAGTGAATTGGCCGGACAGGGCGAGTTGCAGTTCTTC
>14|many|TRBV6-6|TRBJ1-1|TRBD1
CATGMDRVNTEAFF
TGTGCCACCGGGATGGACAGGGTGAACACTGAAGCTTTCTTT
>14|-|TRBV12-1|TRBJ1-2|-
CASSPQTDYYGYTF
TGTGCCAGCAGCCCCCAAACTGATTACTATGGCTACACCTTC